This TCR beta chain was sequenced for a study of control samples from healthy donors and cancer patients. Only in-frame clones appear in the TCRdb table, and some are missing; sequencing was by immunoSEQ multiplex PCR. The table for this sample gives about 200,000 clones. The CDR3 length is 14 residues. CDR1 is KGHDR, CDR2 SFDVKD, per germline. V was clipped by 9 bases and J by 4 bases; unmatched bases: 8. The sequenced sample was blood. V is TRBV24-1 and J is TRBJ1-5; 7 bases match TRBD1. The sequence derives from a woman aged 25 to 39 in good health. In nucleotides, the CDR3 is TGTGCCACCGATTCAGGGGGACGGAATCAGCCCCAGCATTTT. This sequence encodes CATDSGGRNQPQHF.